The rows below give T cell receptor beta chains drawn from one sample of a study of memory CD4+ T cells and cytomegalovirus serostatus. Libraries were prepared by immunoSEQ multiplex PCR; TCRdb keeps only in-frame clonotypes and omits some of them. The table has around 40,000 clones, 78% seen once. Sequenced material: memory CD4+ T cells from blood. The origin of the receptors is an adult in good health and CMV-seronegative. CDR3s include the opening cysteine and the closing phenylalanine or tryptophan.

v_call | cdr3_aa
TRBV30 | CAWRTRDTVREAFF
TRBV13 | CASSLDGNNNYGYTF
TRBV20-1 | CSGTWSYEQYF
TRBV27 | CASSLGPASTNEKLFF
TRBV5-5 | CASSFHGNPGNTIYF
TRBV2 | CASSGAGVSEKLFF
TRBV25-1 | CASSENRGNYGYTF
TRBV7-6 | CASSLGGLNTEAFF
TRBV11-1 | CASSYPLFTEAFF
TRBV19 | CASSIRSSGNSQPQHF
TRBV6-1 | CASTGFGEQFF
TRBV2 | CASRSRGGEQYF
TRBV6-1 | CASSNRQLSGNTIYF
TRBV30 | CAWSRGYNEQFF
TRBV30 | CAWSDWGAPGANVLTF
TRBV5-8 | CASSYMDGTNEKLFF
TRBV5-4 | CASSLRRGREDTQYF
TRBV21-1 | CASTEKKSGVQPQHF
TRBV6-5 | CASSRNPYEQYF
TRBV6-5 | CATGDRTTYEQYF
TRBV2 | CASSGLAGWDTQYF
TRBV6-5 | CASSSLVYGYTF
TRBV2 | CASSAFTRGSGNTIYF
TRBV9 | CASSVLMTSGGTRINTGELFF
TRBV18 | CASSPRGEDTQYF
TRBV6-1 | CASSELAGGLAEQFF
TRBV6-1 | CASSVEGTGTTEAFF
TRBV7-7 | CASSLGSRETQYF
TRBV7-3 | CASSSSGGGNTGELFF
TRBV18 | CASSPKSGQGSTSPLHF
TRBV10-3 | CAISNMNTEAFF
TRBV7-8 | CASSLVLSPAFF
TRBV7-9 | CASSLAPGQGRGETQYF
TRBV30 | CAWSAGTSGGELFF
TRBV5-4 | CASSAGGSTDTQYF
TRBV2 | CASSQVRSNQPQHF
TRBV5-6 | CASSLKASGSSPLHF
TRBV10-1 | CASSEAGTDSPLHF
TRBV6-6 | CASTSGQGLGNTEAFF
TRBV5-1 | CASRPGTGTGGQYF
TRBV10-1 | CASSESVGKGTEAFF
TRBV14 | CASSQYSGNIGNTIYF
TRBV10-1 | CASSEFREWSGYTF
TRBV15 | CATSRDYGQGITASGNTIYF
TRBV20-1 | CSALDDVEQYF